One sample yielded the 17 T cell receptor beta chains listed below, sequenced in a study of cytomegalovirus exposure and HLA in healthy donors. The PCR contained 60 Vbeta and 13 Jbeta primers. Data came from immunoSEQ multiplex PCR; TCRdb stores just in-frame clones and leaves some out. The table includes roughly 77,000 clones, around 9.1% detected once. Sequenced material: PBMCs. These receptors all stem from a man aged 60-69 years in good health and CMV-seropositive.

V usage is TRBV13 and J usage is TRBJ1-2; the match to TRBD1 covers 10 bases. Germline CDR1 PRHDT, CDR2 FYEKMQ (reference sequence). CDR3 length equals 15 residues. V dropped 5 bases and J dropped 8; count of bases not matched to a gene: 11. As DNA, the CDR3 is TGTGCCAGCAGCCTAACGACGGGACAGGGGACGGGCTACACCTTC. Protein product: CASSLTTGQGTGYTF.

This chain links TRBV30 with TRBJ1-2, with D possibly being TRBD1 (5 bases). Trimming left V 5 bases short and J 4 bases short, with 11 bases between. This CDR3 has 12 residues. CDR1 is GTSNPN and CDR2 is SVGIG in the germline V gene (reference sequence). In DNA, the CDR3 is TGTGCCTGGTCGTCCGGGGGCTATGGCTACACCTTC. Its translation is CAWSSGGYGYTF.

The chain combines TRBV19 with TRBJ1-3; D is undetermined. V lost 4 bases, J lost 0 bases, and 10 bases lay in between. CDR1 is LNHDA and CDR2 is SQIVND in the germline V gene (reference sequence). This CDR3 has 15 amino acids. The CDR3 loop is CASSTTESSGNTIYF. As DNA, the CDR3 is TGTGCCAGTAGTACCACGGAGTCCTCTGGAAACACCATATATTTT.

This chain joins TRBV30 and TRBJ2-5, with 8 bases matching TRBD1. The CDR3 covers 13 residues. The trim removed 5 bases at V and 3 bases at J, leaving 5 bases unmatched. Per germline, CDR1 GTSNPN and CDR2 SVGIG (reference sequence). CDR3 protein: CAWGPDREETQYF. The CDR3 DNA is TGTGCCTGGGGCCCGGACAGGGAAGAGACCCAGTACTTC.

The CDR3 reads CASSREDTQYF. The DNA for the CDR3 is TGTGCCAGCTCACGAGAGGATACGCAGTATTTT. V gene TRBV18 combines with J gene TRBJ2-3; D gene ambiguous. This CDR3 region has 11 residues. Germline V CDR1 and CDR2: KGHSH, LQKENI. Trimming stripped 4 bases from V and 6 bases from J, with 5 bases between.

This clone was picked up a small number of times. This chain joins TRBV15 and TRBJ2-5; no definite D call. Per germline, CDR1 LNHNV and CDR2 YYDKDF (reference sequence). The V end lost 7 bases, the J end lost 5 bases, and 14 bases lay between the germline ends. The CDR3 consists of 13 residues. CDR3 sequence: CATKKATVETQYF. The DNA for the CDR3 is TGTGCCACCAAGAAAGCGACGGTCGAGACCCAGTACTTC.

The V call is TRBV19, the J call TRBJ1-1; a weak D match, TRBD1 (6 bases). The V end was cut by 3 bases, the J end by 0 bases, with 14 bases between. This CDR3 has 16 amino acids. CDR1 is LNHDA, CDR2 SQIVND, per germline (reference sequence). CDR3 DNA: TGTGCCAGTAGTATTCTGACAGGTGCCTTGAACACTGAAGCTTTCTTT. It specifies CASSILTGALNTEAFF.

Of note for this clone: The junction differs from germline at one of its ends, possibly a read error. This rearrangement joins TRBV6-4 to TRBJ1-5, with no clear D. CDR1 and CDR2 (germline): MRHNA, SNTAGT. The CDR3 spans 13 residues. The CDR3 region is CARSDSRGSPQHF. The CDR3 DNA reads TGTGCCAGAAGTGACTCGAGAGGATCGCCCCAGCATTTT.

This clone was detected only a few times. The chain employs TRBV6-6 and TRBJ2-3; 7 nucleotides agree with TRBD2. Germline CDR1 reads MNHNY; CDR2 reads SVGAGI (reference sequence). The V segment lost 9 bases and the J segment 3 bases; nucleotides outside the gene matches: 12. There are 15 residues in the CDR3. The CDR3 coding sequence is TGTGCCAGTTCAGGAAAAGAAGCGGGGACAGATACGCAGTATTTT. It translates to CASSGKEAGTDTQYF.

The gene calls are TRBV28 and TRBJ2-6, with 8 bases matching TRBD1. The CDR3 covers 19 residues. From germline, CDR1 is MDHEN and CDR2 SYDVKM. Trimming at V came to 3 bases and at J to 3 bases, leaving 13 bases not matched to a gene. The CDR3 sequence is CASSFPPGQGAVGANVLTF. The CDR3 DNA follows: TGTGCCAGCAGTTTTCCCCCCGGGCAGGGGGCAGTTGGGGCCAACGTCCTGACTTTC.

This clone was counted between two and nine times. The genes are TRBV18 and TRBJ2-3, with D possibly being TRBD1 (5 bases). Germline-derived CDR1 and CDR2 are KGHSH and LQKENI. Trimming took 3 bases from V and 1 from J, leaving 17 bases between them. The CDR3 extends over 17 amino acids. The CDR3 DNA reads TGTGCCAGCTCACCCGGCAGGGTGGCGTACGGCACAGATACGCAGTATTTT. Encoded protein: CASSPGRVAYGTDTQYF.

This clone has just a few counts. The chain links TRBV14 to TRBJ1-1, with D possibly matching TRBD1 (5 bases). Germline V gives CDR1 SGHDN, CDR2 FVKESK. CDR3 length equals 16 residues. V lost 3 bases and J lost 4, with 18 bases in between. The CDR3 nucleotides are TGTGCCAGCAGCCATTTCTTAAGGGGATCCGTCACTGAAGCTTTCTTT. Residues: CASSHFLRGSVTEAFF. The full variable domain, completed using reference TRBV14 and TRBJ1-1, is EAGVTQFPSHSVIEKGQTVTLRCDPISGHDNLYWYRRVMGKEIKFLLHFVKESKQDESGMPNNRFLAERTGGTYSTLKVQPAELEDSGVYFCASSHFLRGSVTEAFFGQGTRLTVV.

The chain combines TRBV19 with TRBJ2-1, with 9 bases aligning to TRBD1. V was clipped by 6 bases and J by 4 bases; unmatched bases: 4. The CDR3 loop spans 14 amino acids. Germline CDR1 LNHDA, CDR2 SQIVND (reference sequence). The DNA of the CDR3 is TGTGCCAGTAGCTCCGGACAGGGGTACAATGAGCAGTTCTTC. As protein: CASSSGQGYNEQFF.

The table lists this clone with a few counts. The chain combines TRBV7-8 with TRBJ1-6, with a possible D match to TRBD1 (6 bases). Germline V lookup: CDR1 SGHVS, CDR2 FQNEAQ. The CDR3 totals 14 residues. Trimming removed 4 bases at V and 7 bases at J, with 11 bases between. The CDR3 bases are TGTGCCAGCAGCTCACAGGGAGACAATTCACCCCTCCACTTT. Translated: CASSSQGDNSPLHF.

This chain connects TRBV27 to TRBJ2-2, with TRBD2 identical over 7 bases. V shed 11 bases and J 3 bases; nucleotides not matched to a gene: 6. CDR1 is MNHEY, CDR2 SMNVEV, per germline (reference sequence). This CDR3 is built from 13 residues. CDR3 in amino acids: CAVGGSDTGELFF. CDR3 nucleotides: TGTGCCGTCGGGGGGTCGGACACCGGGGAGCTGTTTTTT.

This clone came up a few times. This chain joins TRBV4-1 and TRBJ2-2, with D possibly being TRBD2 (7 bases). Germline-derived CDR1 and CDR2 are MGHRA and YSYEKL. This CDR3 contains 16 residues. V shed 2 bases and J shed 1 base, with 11 bases lying between them. The CDR3 DNA is TGCGCCAGCAGCCAAAGGGAGGGGGTGAACACCGGGGAGCTGTTTTTT. It encodes CASSQREGVNTGELFF.

Turning to this clone: The same CDR3 arises from other DNA sequences in this sample as well. The chain joins TRBV30 to TRBJ2-7; D is ambiguous. The CDR3 sequence is 16 residues long. Germline V CDR1 and CDR2: GTSNPN, SVGIG (reference sequence). The DNA for the CDR3 is TGTGCCTGGAGTGTCCCCCGAGGTTTCCCCCCGTACGAGCAGTATGTT. Amino acids: CAWSVPRGFPPYEQYV.